The 21 T cell receptor beta chains below were found in one sample sequenced in a study of post-analysis software for immune sequencing data. General observations from the study: In patients, about five TRBV segments were more frequent than in controls, with TRBV5-6, TRBV5-1 and TRBV20-1 among them.

Every TCR beta cDNA library bore unique molecular identifiers. One entry per CDR3 protein results from TCRdb running MiXCR on the PCR reads. The sample consists of about 820,000 distinct CDR3 sequences, around 53% of them appearing once. No antigen has been identified for these receptors. The sequenced sample was blood. These receptors all stem from a girl under 18 with multiple sclerosis.

This clonotype was found a few times. The genes are TRBV3-1 and TRBJ2-3; D perhaps matches TRBD2 (6 bases). Trimming took off 4 bases at V and 4 bases at J, with 12 bases between the two ends. The germline CDR1 and CDR2 sequences are LGHDT and YNNKEL (reference sequence). The CDR3 runs to 14 residues. DNA for the CDR3: TGTGCCAGCAGCCCCCAGCTAGCGTCAGATACGCAGTATTTT. It translates to CASSPQLASDTQYF.

This clonotype was counted only a few times. The chain carries TRBV6-1 and TRBJ2-3; tentative D call: TRBD2 (5 bases). V dropped 6 bases and J dropped 0 bases, with 13 bases sitting between them. CDR1 is MNHNS and CDR2 is SASEGT in the germline V gene. CDR3 length: 15 residues. The CDR3 DNA follows: TGTGCCAGCAGCGTACCGCGGACTAGCACAGATACGCAGTATTTT. Amino acids: CASSVPRTSTDTQYF.

The chain combines TRBV7-9 with TRBJ2-3; TRBD2 agrees at 7 bases. The CDR3 has 13 residues. J gave up 4 bases and V 5 bases, and 3 bases lay outside the gene matches. CDR1 is SEHNR and CDR2 is FQNEAQ in the germline V gene (reference sequence). The CDR3 bases are TGTGCCAGCAGCGGTGGGAGGGCAGATACGCAGTATTTT. Amino acids: CASSGGRADTQYF.

This clonotype was counted between two and nine times. This chain connects TRBV5-1 to TRBJ2-7; 10 nucleotides agree with TRBD1. Trimming removed 2 bases from V and 2 bases from J; junction bases left unmatched: 4. Germline CDR1 and CDR2: SGHRS and YFSETQ. This CDR3 comprises 15 residues. In DNA form, the CDR3 reads TGCGCCAGCAGCTTAGTTGGGACAGGGGCCTACGAGCAGTACTTC. Encoded protein: CASSLVGTGAYEQYF.

The V gene is TRBV29-1, the J gene TRBJ1-5, with 7 bases that match TRBD1. J gave up 6 bases and V 6 bases, and 5 bases lay outside the gene matches. This CDR3 is 12 amino acids long. Per germline, CDR1 SQVTM and CDR2 ANQGSEA. This CDR3 reads CSVRQGSQPQHF. The CDR3 nucleotides are TGCAGCGTCCGACAGGGTAGTCAGCCCCAGCATTTT.

The rearrangement joins TRBV11-1 to TRBJ2-5; 10 positions agree with TRBD1. The assigned J gene may be wrong: the sequence end matches TRBJ2-7 better. The CDR3 consists of 14 residues. Germline V gene lookup returns CDR1 SGHAT and CDR2 FQDESV (reference sequence). In nucleotides, the CDR3 is TGTGCCAGCAGCTTTCCGGGACAGGGGAACGAGCAGTACTTC. Translating gives CASSFPGQGNEQYF.

The chain joins TRBV6-6 to TRBJ2-5; no clear D gene. CDR3 size: 14 residues. Germline V lookup: CDR1 MNHNY, CDR2 SVGAGI (reference sequence). V lost 0 bases to trimming and J lost 13 bases, with 18 bases between them. The CDR3 spells CASSYSWAASRWYF. The DNA of the CDR3 is TGTGCCAGCAGTTACTCTTGGGCAGCCTCACGCTGGTACTTC.

As to this clonotype: An end of the junction does not agree with germline; a read error may underlie this. This chain joins TRBV29-1 and TRBJ2-7; unclear D gene. The CDR3 has 13 amino acids. Germline CDR1 reads SQVTM; CDR2 reads ANQGSEA. The CDR3 nucleotides are TGCAGCGTTAAGGGTTTGAGCTCCTACGGGCAGTACTTC. This codes for CSVKGLSSYGQYF.

The gene calls are TRBV5-1 and TRBJ2-3; D remains ambiguous. The CDR3 has 15 residues. Trimming removed 3 bases from V and 1 base from J, with 12 bases in between. Germline V gene lookup returns CDR1 SGHRS and CDR2 YFSETQ. CDR3 amino acids: CASSSTPGRTDTQYF. For the CDR3, the DNA is TGCGCCAGCAGCTCCACACCCGGGCGCACAGATACGCAGTATTTT.

This chain uses TRBV11-2 with TRBJ2-1; 7 bases are a match to TRBD2. TRBJ2-7 explains the end of the DNA better; the J call may be wrong. The CDR3 sequence is 15 residues long. Looked up from germline, CDR1 is SGHAT and CDR2 is FQNNGV. The CDR3 sequence: CASSPGLGSYNEQYF. The CDR3 bases are TGTGCCAGCAGCCCCGGACTAGGCTCCTACAATGAGCAGTACTTC.

V is TRBV15 and J is TRBJ2-7; 9 nucleotides agree with TRBD1. The junction had 15 bases not matched to a gene; V was cut back by 4 bases and J by 2 bases. CDR3 length: 18 residues. Per the germline V gene, CDR1 is LNHNV and CDR2 is YYDKDF (reference sequence). For the CDR3, the DNA is TGTGCCACCAGCAAAGGACAGGGGAAGGGGGGGTACCCCTACGAGCAGTACTTC. Amino acids: CATSKGQGKGGYPYEQYF.

The rearrangement joins TRBV10-3 to TRBJ2-1; D ambiguous. This CDR3 has 12 amino acids. V was pared by 4 bases and J by 6 bases, with 7 bases between. Germline values: CDR1 ENHRY, CDR2 SYGVKD. The CDR3 region is CAISGAANEQFF. The DNA for the CDR3 is TGTGCCATCAGTGGGGCTGCCAATGAGCAGTTCTTC.

The rearrangement joins TRBV10-3 to TRBJ2-5; D gene unclear. Matching the DNA end better, TRBJ2-7 makes the J call doubtful. The germline V gene has CDR1 ENHRY and CDR2 SYGVKD. CDR3 length: 15 amino acids. CDR3 nucleotides: TGTGCCATCAGTGAGTCTATGGGTTTATCCTACGAGCAGTACTTC. Translating gives CAISESMGLSYEQYF.

This clonotype appeared a few times. At one end the junction does not follow the germline gene, possibly because of a read error. The chain carries TRBV7-2 and TRBJ2-4; D is ambiguous. The J call may be faulty, since TRBJ2-7 better matches the DNA end. Germline V lookup: CDR1 SGHTA, CDR2 FQGNSA. This CDR3 has 12 residues. CDR3: CASSLSSHEQYF. For the CDR3, the DNA is TGTGCCAGCAGCTTATCCTCCCACGAGCAGTACTTC.

This clonotype turned up a few times. The chain is built from TRBV7-9 and TRBJ2-7; D possibly corresponds to TRBD1 (5 bases). The germline V and J ends were trimmed by 0 bases and 2 bases, with 8 bases remaining between them. The CDR3 is 14 amino acids. Germline V gene lookup returns CDR1 SEHNR and CDR2 FQNEAQ (reference sequence). CDR3 residues: CASSLAGAAYEQYF. CDR3 DNA: TGTGCCAGCAGCTTAGCAGGGGCCGCCTACGAGCAGTACTTC.

The chain combines TRBV12-3 or TRBV12-4 with TRBJ1-5; no definite D call. The V end lost 5 bases, the J end lost 6 bases, and 8 bases lay between the germline ends. The length of the CDR3 is 12 residues. The CDR3 protein is CASSPKGQPQHF. DNA for the CDR3: TGTGCCAGCAGTCCTAAGGGTCAGCCCCAGCATTTT.

V gene TRBV20-1 combines with J gene TRBJ2-5; TRBD1 matches 7 bases. The trim removed 5 bases at V and 5 bases at J, leaving 14 bases unmatched. The CDR3 is 15 amino acids. Germline V CDR1 and CDR2: DFQATT, SNEGSKA (reference sequence). DNA of the CDR3: TGCAGTGCTCGAGGACACAGGGGAGAGGACGAGACCCAGTACTTC. Translated: CSARGHRGEDETQYF.

This clonotype has just a few counts. J is TRBJ2-5 and V is TRBV20-1; no clear D. Trimming shortened V by 5 bases and J by 4 bases, and 14 bases separated the two germline ends. This CDR3 contains 13 residues. Germline CDR1 DFQATT, CDR2 SNEGSKA (reference sequence). The DNA for the CDR3 is TGCAGTGCTGGGGTCCGCCTCAGAGAGACCCAGTACTTC. Amino acid sequence: CSAGVRLRETQYF.

This clonotype was counted a few times. The CDR3 nucleotides are TGTGCCAGCAGCTTATCCCTGCGGGGGGGCACAGATACGCAGTATTTT. This encodes CASSLSLRGGTDTQYF. This chain uses TRBV7-3 with TRBJ2-3, with 8 bases identical to TRBD2. J gave up 1 base and V 2 bases, and 5 bases lay outside the gene matches. The CDR3 runs to 16 residues. Germline V gives CDR1 SGHTA, CDR2 FQGTGA.

With regard to this clonotype: A single base separates this from a much larger clone, so it may be a read error. The chain is built from TRBV7-3 and TRBJ1-6, with a possible D match to TRBD1 (5 bases). The length of the CDR3 is 14 residues. Germline V gene lookup returns CDR1 SGHTA and CDR2 FQGTGA. The CDR3 is CASSETGARSPPHF. In DNA, the CDR3 is TGTGCCAGCAGCGAAACAGGTGCGCGATCACCCCCCCACTTT.

This clonotype was seen a single time. V and J are TRBV20-1 and TRBJ2-1, with 10 bases lining up with TRBD2. Germline loops: CDR1 DFQATT, CDR2 SNEGSKA (reference sequence). The CDR3 runs to 15 residues. V was pared by 3 bases and J by 4 bases, with 6 bases of the junction left unmatched. In DNA form, the CDR3 reads TGCAGTGCTAGCCTCACTAGCGGGGCGTACAATGAGCAGTTCTTC. Translating gives CSASLTSGAYNEQFF.